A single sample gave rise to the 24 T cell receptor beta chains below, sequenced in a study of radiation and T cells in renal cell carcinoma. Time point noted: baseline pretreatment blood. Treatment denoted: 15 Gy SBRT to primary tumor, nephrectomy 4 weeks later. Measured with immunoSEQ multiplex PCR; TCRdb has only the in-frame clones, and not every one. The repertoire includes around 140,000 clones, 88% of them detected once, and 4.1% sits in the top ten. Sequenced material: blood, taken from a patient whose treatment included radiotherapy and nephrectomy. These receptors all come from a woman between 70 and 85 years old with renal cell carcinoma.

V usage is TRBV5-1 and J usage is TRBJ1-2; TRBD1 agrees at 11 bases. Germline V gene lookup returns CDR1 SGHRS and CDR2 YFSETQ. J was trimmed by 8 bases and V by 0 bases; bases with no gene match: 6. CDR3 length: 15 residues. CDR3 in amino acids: CASSLGGQGAQGYTF. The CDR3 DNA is TGCGCCAGCAGCTTGGGTGGACAGGGGGCGCAGGGCTACACCTTC. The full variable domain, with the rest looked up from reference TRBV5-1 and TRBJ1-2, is KAGVTQTPRYLIKTRGQQVTLSCSPISGHRSVSWYQQTPGQGLQFLFEYFSETQRNKGNFPGRFSGRQFSNSRSEMNVSTLELGDSALYLCASSLGGQGAQGYTFGSGTRLTVV.

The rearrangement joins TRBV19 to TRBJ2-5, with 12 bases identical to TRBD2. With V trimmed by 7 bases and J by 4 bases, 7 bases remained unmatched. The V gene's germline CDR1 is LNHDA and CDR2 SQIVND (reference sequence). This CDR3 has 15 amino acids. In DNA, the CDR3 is TGTGCCAGTACCCCCCGGACTAGCGGGGTAGAGACCCAGTACTTC. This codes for CASTPRTSGVETQYF. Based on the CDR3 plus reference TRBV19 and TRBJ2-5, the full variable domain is DGGITQSPKYLFRKEGQNVTLSCEQNLNHDAMYWYRQDPGQGLRLIYYSQIVNDFQKGDIAEGYSVSREKKESFPLTVTSAQKNPTAFYLCASTPRTSGVETQYFGPGTRLLVL.

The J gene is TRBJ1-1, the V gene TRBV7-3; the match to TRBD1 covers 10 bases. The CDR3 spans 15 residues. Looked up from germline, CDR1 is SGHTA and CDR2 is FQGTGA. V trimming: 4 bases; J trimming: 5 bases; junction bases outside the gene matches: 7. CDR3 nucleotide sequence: TGTGCCAGCAGCTCCCGGACAGGGGGGGCGACTGAAGCTTTCTTT. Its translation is CASSSRTGGATEAFF.

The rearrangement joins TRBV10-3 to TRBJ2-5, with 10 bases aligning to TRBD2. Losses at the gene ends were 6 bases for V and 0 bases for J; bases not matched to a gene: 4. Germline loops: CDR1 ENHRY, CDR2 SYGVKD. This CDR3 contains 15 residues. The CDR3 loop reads CAIRVSGGNQETQYF. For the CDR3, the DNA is TGTGCCATCAGGGTTAGCGGGGGGAACCAAGAGACCCAGTACTTC.

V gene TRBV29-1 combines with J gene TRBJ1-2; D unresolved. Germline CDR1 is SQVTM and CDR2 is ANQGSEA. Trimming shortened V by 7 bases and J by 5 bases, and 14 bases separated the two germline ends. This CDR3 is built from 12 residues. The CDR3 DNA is TGCAGCGCCCTGTTGGGGAATTATGGCTACACCTTC. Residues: CSALLGNYGYTF.

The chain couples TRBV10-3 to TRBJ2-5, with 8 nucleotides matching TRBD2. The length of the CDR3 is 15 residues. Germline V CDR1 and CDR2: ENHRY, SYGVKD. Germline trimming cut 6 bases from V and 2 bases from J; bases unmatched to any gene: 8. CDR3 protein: CAISHSAGVQETQYF. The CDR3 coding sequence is TGTGCCATCAGCCATTCAGCGGGGGTTCAAGAGACCCAGTACTTC.

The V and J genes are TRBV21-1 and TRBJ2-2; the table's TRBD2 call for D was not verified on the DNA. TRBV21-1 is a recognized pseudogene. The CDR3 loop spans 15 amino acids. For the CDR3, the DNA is TGTGCCAGCAGCAGACCGGGACTGAGCACCGGGGAGCTGTTTTTT. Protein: CASSRPGLSTGELFF.

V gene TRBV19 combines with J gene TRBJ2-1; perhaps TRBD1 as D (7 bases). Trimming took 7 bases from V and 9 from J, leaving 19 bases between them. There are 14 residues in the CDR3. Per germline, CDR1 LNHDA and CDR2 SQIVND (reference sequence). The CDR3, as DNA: TGTGCCAGTATTTTGACGGGGACAGCGGGTGAGCAGTTCTTC. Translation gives CASILTGTAGEQFF.

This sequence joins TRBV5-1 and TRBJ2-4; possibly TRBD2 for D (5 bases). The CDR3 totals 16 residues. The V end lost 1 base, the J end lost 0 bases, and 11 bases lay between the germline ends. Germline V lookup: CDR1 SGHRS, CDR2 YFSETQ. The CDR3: CASSLLAGLAKNIQYF. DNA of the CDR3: TGCGCCAGCAGCTTGTTGGCAGGACTAGCCAAAAACATTCAGTACTTC.

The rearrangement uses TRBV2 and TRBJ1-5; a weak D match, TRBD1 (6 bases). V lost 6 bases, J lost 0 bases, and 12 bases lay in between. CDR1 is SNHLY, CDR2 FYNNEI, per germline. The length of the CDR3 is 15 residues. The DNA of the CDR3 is TGTGCCAGCAGGTTTGACAGGTATAGCAATCAGCCCCAGCATTTT. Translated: CASRFDRYSNQPQHF. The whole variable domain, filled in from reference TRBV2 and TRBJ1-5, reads EPEVTQTPSHQVTQMGQEVILRCVPISNHLYFYWYRQILGQKVEFLVSFYNNEISEKSEIFDDQFSVERPDGSNFTLKIRSTKLEDSAMYFCASRFDRYSNQPQHFGDGTRLSIL.

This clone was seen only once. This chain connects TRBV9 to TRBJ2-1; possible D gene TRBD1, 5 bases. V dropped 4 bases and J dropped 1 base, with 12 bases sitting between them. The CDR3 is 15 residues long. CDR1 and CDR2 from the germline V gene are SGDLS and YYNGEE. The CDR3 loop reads CASSFQDKSYNEQFF. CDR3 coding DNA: TGTGCCAGCAGCTTTCAGGACAAATCCTACAATGAGCAGTTCTTC.

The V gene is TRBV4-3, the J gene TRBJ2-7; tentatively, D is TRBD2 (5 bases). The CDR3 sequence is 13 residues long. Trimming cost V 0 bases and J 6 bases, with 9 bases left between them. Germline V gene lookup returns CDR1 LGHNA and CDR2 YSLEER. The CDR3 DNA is TGCGCCAGCAGCCAAGATCTGGCGGGCGAGCAGTACTTC. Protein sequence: CASSQDLAGEQYF.

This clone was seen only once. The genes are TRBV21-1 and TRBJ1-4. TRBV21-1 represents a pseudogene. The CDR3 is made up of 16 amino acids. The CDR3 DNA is TGTGCCAGCACCCCTGCCGGGGAGCCAACTAATGAAAAACTGTTTTTT. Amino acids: CASTPAGEPTNEKLFF.

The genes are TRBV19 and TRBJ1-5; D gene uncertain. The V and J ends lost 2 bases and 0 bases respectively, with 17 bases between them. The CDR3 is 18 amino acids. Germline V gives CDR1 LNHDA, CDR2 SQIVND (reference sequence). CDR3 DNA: TGTGCCAGTAGTATACGTCCTCTTCGGACTAATAGCAATCAGCCCCAGCATTTT. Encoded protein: CASSIRPLRTNSNQPQHF.

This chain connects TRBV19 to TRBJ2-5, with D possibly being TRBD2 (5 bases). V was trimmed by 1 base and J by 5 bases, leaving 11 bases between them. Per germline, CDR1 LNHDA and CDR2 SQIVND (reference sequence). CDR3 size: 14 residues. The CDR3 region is CASSIARRRETQYF. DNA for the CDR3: TGTGCCAGTAGTATAGCTCGGAGGAGGGAGACCCAGTACTTC. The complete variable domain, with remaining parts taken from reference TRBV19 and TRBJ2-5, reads DGGITQSPKYLFRKEGQNVTLSCEQNLNHDAMYWYRQDPGQGLRLIYYSQIVNDFQKGDIAEGYSVSREKKESFPLTVTSAQKNPTAFYLCASSIARRRETQYFGPGTRLLVL.

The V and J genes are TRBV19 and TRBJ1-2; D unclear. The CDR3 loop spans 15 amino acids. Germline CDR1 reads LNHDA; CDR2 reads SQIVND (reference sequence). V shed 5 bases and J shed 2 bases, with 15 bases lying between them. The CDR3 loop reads CASSVVRLRNYGYTF. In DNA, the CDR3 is TGTGCCAGTAGTGTCGTCCGTCTAAGGAACTATGGCTACACCTTC.

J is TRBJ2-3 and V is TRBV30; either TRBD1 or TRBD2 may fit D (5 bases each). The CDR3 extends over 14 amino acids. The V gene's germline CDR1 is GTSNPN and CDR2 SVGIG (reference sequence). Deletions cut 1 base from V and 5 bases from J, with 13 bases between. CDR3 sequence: CAWSGRDRRDTQYF. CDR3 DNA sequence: TGTGCCTGGAGTGGCCGGGACCGACGAGATACGCAGTATTTT.

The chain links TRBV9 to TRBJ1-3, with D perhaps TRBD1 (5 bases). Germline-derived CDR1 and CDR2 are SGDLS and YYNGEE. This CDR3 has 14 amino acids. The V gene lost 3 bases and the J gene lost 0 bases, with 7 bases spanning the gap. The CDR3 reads CASSGQFSGNTIYF. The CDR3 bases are TGTGCCAGCAGCGGACAGTTCTCTGGAAACACCATATATTTT.

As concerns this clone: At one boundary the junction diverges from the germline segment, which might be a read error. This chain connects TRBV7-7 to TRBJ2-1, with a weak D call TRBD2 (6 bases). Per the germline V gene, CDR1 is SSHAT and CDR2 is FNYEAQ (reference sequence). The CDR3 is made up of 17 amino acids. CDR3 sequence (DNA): TGTGCTAGCAGCCCCTCGGTGGCGGGGCCAGCCTACAATGAGCAGTTCTTC. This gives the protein CASSPSVAGPAYNEQFF. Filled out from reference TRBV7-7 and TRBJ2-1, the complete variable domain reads GAGVSQSPRYKVTKRGQDVTLRCDPISSHATLYWYQQALGQGPEFLTYFNYEAQPDKSGLPSDRFSAERPEGSISTLTIQRTEQRDSAMYRCASSPSVAGPAYNEQFFGPGTRLTVL.

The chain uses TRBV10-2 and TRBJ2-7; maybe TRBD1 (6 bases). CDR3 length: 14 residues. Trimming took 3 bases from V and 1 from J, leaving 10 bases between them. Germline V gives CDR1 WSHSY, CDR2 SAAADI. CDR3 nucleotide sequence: TGCGCCAGCAGTGACTCACAGGGATCCTACGAGCAGTACTTC. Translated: CASSDSQGSYEQYF.

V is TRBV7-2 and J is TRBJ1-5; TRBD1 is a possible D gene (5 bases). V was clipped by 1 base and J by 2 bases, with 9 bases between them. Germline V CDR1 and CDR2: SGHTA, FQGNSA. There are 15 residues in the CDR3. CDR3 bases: TGTGCCAGCAGCTTAGGGGGGGACGGCAATCAGCCCCAGCATTTT. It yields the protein CASSLGGDGNQPQHF. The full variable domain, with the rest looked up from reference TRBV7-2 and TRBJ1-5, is GAGVSQSPSNKVTEKGKDVELRCDPISGHTALYWYRQSLGQGLEFLIYFQGNSAPDKSGLPSDRFSAERTGGSVSTLTIQRTQQEDSAVYLCASSLGGDGNQPQHFGDGTRLSIL.

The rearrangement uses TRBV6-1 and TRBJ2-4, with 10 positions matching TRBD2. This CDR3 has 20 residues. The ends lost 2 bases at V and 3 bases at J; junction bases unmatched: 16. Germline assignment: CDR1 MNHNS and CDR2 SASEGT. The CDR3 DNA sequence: TGTGCCAGCAGTGAAATTAGGAGGGCAGCGGGGGGGCTCGACAAAAACATTCAGTACTTC. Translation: CASSEIRRAAGGLDKNIQYF.

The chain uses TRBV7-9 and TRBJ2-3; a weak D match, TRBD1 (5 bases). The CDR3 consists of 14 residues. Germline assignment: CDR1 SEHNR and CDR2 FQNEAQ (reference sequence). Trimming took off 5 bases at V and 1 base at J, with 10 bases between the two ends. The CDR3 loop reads CASSDLRGTDTQYF. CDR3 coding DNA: TGTGCCAGCAGCGACCTCAGGGGCACAGATACGCAGTATTTT.

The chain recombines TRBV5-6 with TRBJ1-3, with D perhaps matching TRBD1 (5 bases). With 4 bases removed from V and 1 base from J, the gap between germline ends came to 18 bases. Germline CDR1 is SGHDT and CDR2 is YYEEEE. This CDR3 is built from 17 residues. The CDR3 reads CASSPRAGWQSGNTIYF. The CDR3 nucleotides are TGTGCCAGCAGCCCGAGGGCAGGGTGGCAATCTGGAAACACCATATATTTT.